This T cell receptor beta chain is from a study of identical twins (dated by TCRdb to about 2016). Describing the broader study: To test whether fetal clonotypes persist, the study used deep sequencing on TCR alpha and beta repertoires from monozygotic twins, unrelated adults of various ages, and cord blood. To rule out contamination, replicate twin experiments were performed at different times with different library preparation protocols.

Overall study outcomes, separate from this receptor: Because the same donors could not be followed over many years, conclusions were based on cross-sectional statistical analysis. Zero-insertion analyses could be partly confounded by invariant T cells such as MAIT and iNKT, though diverse VJ usage argued against such confounding for most clonotypes. Compared with coincidental sharing between unrelated individuals, out-of-frame TCR alpha sequences shared between twins showed an excess of sequences with low generation probability. Out-of-frame TCR alpha sharing in monozygotic twins was systematically underestimated by recombination models, whereas sharing between unrelated individuals was in agreement with the recombination models. In beta out-of-frame sequences, excess twin sharing was weaker, because having fewer shared sequences lowered the signal-to-noise ratio. Abundant cord blood beta clonotypes had fewer insertions, young adult naive repertoires showed a similar but weaker trend, and memory repertoires showed no such trend.

Per the germline V gene (reference sequence), DFQATT is the CDR1 and SNEGSKA is the CDR2. The CDR3, from cysteine to phenylalanine, totals 16 residues. The CDR3 DNA has 48 bases and is translated from base 1. Trimming leaves V shorter by 0 bases and J shorter by 6 bases, with the junction holding 10 bases beyond the gene matches. All donors were healthy Caucasians. Three pairs of female monozygotic twins, all aged roughly 18 to 29 years, made up the twin cohort. Using Miltenyi CD45RO+ enrichment and human naive T-cell isolation kits, memory (CD45RO+) and naive T cells were isolated from PBMC. Library generation was performed with 5' RACE. TCRdb names Illumina HiSeq 2000 as the instrument used. Template switching introduced a universal primer binding site; the final cDNA contained a unique molecular identifier, enabling accurate counting of TCR cDNA molecules. Specific primers in the conserved constant-segment region were used to synthesize first-strand cDNA for TCR alpha and beta chains. Each cDNA library was double barcoded, with a SMART-Mk sample barcode plus Illumina barcodes, to control for contamination. TruSeq adapter sequences and Illumina sample barcodes were added in two successive PCR steps. Sequencing of the TCR alpha and beta cDNA libraries was done on the Illumina HiSeq platform using custom primers. In the paper's pipeline: Unique molecular identifiers were extracted from raw reads with MiGEC, and CDR3 positions were determined with MiXCR. Recombination models were inferred per individual with the repgenHMM and IGoR tools using an EM algorithm. The tcR package in R was used for shared clonotype analysis, with sharing normalized by the product of cloneset sizes. To study raw recombination without the effects of thymic and clonal selection, out-of-frame nonproductive sequences were analyzed. TCRdb cleaned the public reads at Q25 with fastp, built clones with MiXCR and kept in-frame beta chains. Every distinct CDR3 protein forms one entry, paired with its most common genes and DNA. The V and J calls, along with clone size, are taken from TCRdb and not from the paper's own processing. The sample table lists 200,000 to 300,000 distinct CDR3 sequences, more than 9.5% of them with a count of one. 4% of the sample rests with the top ten.

This clonotype was seen more than once but under ten times. The clone's antigen remains unknown. Base qualities are missing; no much larger clone stands one base away. This same sample was also taken into another study, of yellow fever vaccine responses in identical twins. From the second report: According to the authors, the vaccine-induced T cell response in identical twins seemed to be partly convergent and partly specific to each individual. Focusing on identical twins, the study followed the T cell clones that responded to the vaccine, and did so with precision.

The chain is made from TRBV20-1 and TRBJ2-3; the central 9 bases match TRBD2. The TCR was taken from a young woman in good health. Sequencing was done on a sample of memory (CD45RO+) T cells sorted from blood. Reading the label with the study, this specimen's cell subset or site is: CD45RO+ enriched T cells. The CDR3 corresponds to CSARDRAGGPADTQYF. The DNA is TGCAGTGCTAGAGATCGAGCGGGGGGTCCCGCGGATACGCAGTATTTT.